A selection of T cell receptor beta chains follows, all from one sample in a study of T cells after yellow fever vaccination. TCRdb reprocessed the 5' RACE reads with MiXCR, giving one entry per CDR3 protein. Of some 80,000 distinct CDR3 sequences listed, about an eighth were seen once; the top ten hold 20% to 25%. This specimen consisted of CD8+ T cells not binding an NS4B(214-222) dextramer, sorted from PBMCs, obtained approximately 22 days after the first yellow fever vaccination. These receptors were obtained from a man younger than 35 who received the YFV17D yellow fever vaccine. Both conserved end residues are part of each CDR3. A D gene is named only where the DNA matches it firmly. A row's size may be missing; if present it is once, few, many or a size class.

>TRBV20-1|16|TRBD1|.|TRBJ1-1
CSALGTGKYVDTEAFF
TGCAGTGCCCTAGGGACAGGGAAGTATGTTGACACTGAAGCTTTCTTT
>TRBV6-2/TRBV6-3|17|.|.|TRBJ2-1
CASSYVATGTFYNEQFF
TGTGCCAGCAGTTACGTCGCCACAGGGACCTTCTACAATGAGCAGTTCTTC
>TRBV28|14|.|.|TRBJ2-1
CASSFNRVDNEQFF
TGTGCCAGCAGTTTCAACAGGGTGGACAATGAGCAGTTCTTC
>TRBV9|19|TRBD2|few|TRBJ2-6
CASSGARGGYLSGANVLTF
TGTGCCAGCAGCGGTGCGCGGGGGGGGTACCTGTCTGGGGCCAACGTCCTGACTTTC
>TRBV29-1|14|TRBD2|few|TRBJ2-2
CSATGGGGTGELFF
TGCAGCGCCACCGGGGGGGGTGGCACCGGGGAGCTGTTTTTT
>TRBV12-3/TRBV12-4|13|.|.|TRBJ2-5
CASSFIGGQTQYF
TGTGCCAGCAGTTTTATCGGGGGACAGACCCAGTACTTC
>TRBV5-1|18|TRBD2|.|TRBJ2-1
CASSPLTSGGELYNEQFF
TGCGCCAGCAGCCCACTGACTAGCGGGGGGGAACTCTACAATGAGCAGTTCTTC
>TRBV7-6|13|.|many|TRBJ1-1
CASSSGQNTEAFF
TGTGCCAGCAGCTCGGGACAGAACACTGAAGCTTTCTTT
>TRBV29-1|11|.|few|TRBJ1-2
CSVGVSYGYTF
TGCAGCGTTGGTGTGAGCTATGGCTACACCTTC
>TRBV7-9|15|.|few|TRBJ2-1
CASSLSAGTGNEQFF
TGTGCCAGCAGCTTATCGGCCGGTACAGGCAATGAGCAGTTCTTC
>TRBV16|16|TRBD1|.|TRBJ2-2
CASNPGQDFPFGELFF
TGTGCCAGCAACCCGGGACAGGACTTTCCATTCGGGGAGCTGTTTTTT
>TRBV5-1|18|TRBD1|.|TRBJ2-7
CASSLPKGAGRASYEQYF
TGCGCCAGCAGCCTACCGAAGGGGGCTGGCAGGGCTTCCTACGAGCAGTACTTC
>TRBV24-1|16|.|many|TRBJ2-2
CATRDKEDSNTGELFF
TGTGCCACCAGGGACAAGGAGGATTCGAACACCGGGGAGCTGTTTTTT
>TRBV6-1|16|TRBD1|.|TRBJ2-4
CASTKRRTGVENIQYF
TGTGCCAGCACCAAACGACGGACAGGAGTCGAAAACATTCAGTACTTC